This section outlines one TCR beta chain sequence together with its context. Antigen specificity is unknown. This specimen belongs to a study of glioma-infiltrating T cells. Findings of the study overall: Very few CDR3 sequences were shared between tissue and blood. Gliomas, especially low-grade, showed above-expected tissue-blood divergence; non-neoplastic patients showed below.

The CDR3 runs 19 residues. The trim removed 5 bases at V and 8 bases at J, leaving 23 bases unmatched. Germline CDR1 and CDR2: LNHDA and SQIVND (reference sequence). TCR alpha and beta CDR3 regions were amplified from RNA using iRepertoire nested multiplex PCR. For one-step reverse transcription and amplification, roughly 95-450 ng of tissue mRNA or PBMC total RNA was used. TCRdb analysed the multiplex PCR reads with MiXCR anew, one entry per CDR3 protein. The sample consists of approximately 190,000 distinct CDR3 sequences, 25% to 35% of them appearing once. The source material was glioma tissue, nonneoplastic brain tissue, or PBMCs (not recorded which). The rearrangement joins TRBV19 to TRBJ2-5, with TRBD2 matching over 10 bases. This clonotype was obtained from a human donor with low-grade glioma or glioblastoma, undergoing nonglioma brain surgery, or in good health (not recorded which). The CDR3 bases are TGTGCCAGTAGTTCGAACCCCCAGCTAGCGGGAGCTCCAAGATCCACCCAGTACTTC. Translating it yields CASSSNPQLAGAPRSTQYF.